Below, 5 T cell receptor beta chains from the same sample are listed, as sequenced in a study of OX40 agonist ivuxolimab in advanced cancers. The method was immunoSEQ multiplex PCR; TCRdb's version includes in-frame clones alone and lacks a portion of them. The sample consists of tens of thousands of clones, 90% of them appearing once. The sequenced sample was CD4+ or CD8+ T cells sorted from blood, obtained in a trial of the OX40 agonist ivuxolimab. These receptors were obtained from an adult with an advanced solid tumor such as melanoma, head and neck, liver or kidney cancer.

This clone was recorded a few times. The chain employs TRBV19 and TRBJ1-1, with D perhaps TRBD1 (5 bases). Trimming left V 2 bases short and J 7 bases short, with 11 bases between. The CDR3 covers 13 residues. Germline V gene sequence: CDR1 LNHDA, CDR2 SQIVND (reference sequence). In DNA form, the CDR3 reads TGTGCCAGTAGTATAACCAAGGGGAATGAAGCTTTCTTT. Its translation is CASSITKGNEAFF. The full variable domain, its missing parts supplied by reference TRBV19 and TRBJ1-1, is DGGITQSPKYLFRKEGQNVTLSCEQNLNHDAMYWYRQDPGQGLRLIYYSQIVNDFQKGDIAEGYSVSREKKESFPLTVTSAQKNPTAFYLCASSITKGNEAFFGQGTRLTVV.

The chain uses TRBV19 and TRBJ1-5; D not resolved. This CDR3 has 11 residues. With 11 bases removed from V and 5 bases from J, the gap between germline ends came to 10 bases. Germline V lookup: CDR1 LNHDA, CDR2 SQIVND (reference sequence). CDR3 loop: CAGGFDQPQHF. The CDR3 bases are TGTGCCGGAGGGTTCGATCAGCCCCAGCATTTT.

This chain uses TRBV6-1 with TRBJ2-7; D might be TRBD2 (6 bases). The V end was cut by 8 bases, the J end by 3 bases, with 14 bases between. The CDR3 covers 13 residues. Germline values: CDR1 MNHNS, CDR2 SASEGT. Here the CDR3 reads CASRSRLGYEQYF. The CDR3 nucleotides read TGTGCCAGCCGAAGCAGACTAGGCTACGAGCAGTACTTC.

This clone was counted a few times. This chain joins TRBV28 and TRBJ2-1; 10 bases match TRBD1. CDR3 size: 14 residues. Per the germline V gene, CDR1 is MDHEN and CDR2 is SYDVKM. V lost 6 bases and J lost 5; bases outside the gene matches: 4. The CDR3 loop reads CASRRTGGHNEQFF. The CDR3 region has the DNA TGTGCCAGCAGGAGGACAGGGGGACACAATGAGCAGTTCTTC.

The rearrangement links TRBV14 to TRBJ2-7; 9 bases fit TRBD1. The CDR3 consists of 15 residues. V was clipped by 4 bases and J by 2 bases; unmatched bases: 6. The germline V gene encodes CDR1 SGHDN and CDR2 FVKESK. CDR3 DNA sequence: TGTGCCAGCAGCCGCTTGACAGGGGGGGCCTACGAGCAGTACTTC. Protein product: CASSRLTGGAYEQYF. The full variable domain, its missing parts supplied by reference TRBV14 and TRBJ2-7, is EAGVTQFPSHSVIEKGQTVTLRCDPISGHDNLYWYRRVMGKEIKFLLHFVKESKQDESGMPNNRFLAERTGGTYSTLKVQPAELEDSGVYFCASSRLTGGAYEQYFGPGTRLTVT.